One and the same sample provided the 29 T cell receptor beta chains below, sequenced in a study of Graves' ophthalmopathy and Graves' hyperthyroidism. Researchers took RNA transcripts and amplified TCR beta CDR3 regions from them. Second-round multiplex PCR came after a first-round RT-PCR that employed HTBI primers. TCRdb redid the calling of the multiplex PCR reads with MiXCR, one entry per CDR3 protein. The table lists 650,000 to 900,000 distinct CDR3 sequences, around 40% of them singletons, with roughly 45% in the top ten. The sequenced material came from peripheral blood. The receptors stem from an adult man with Graves' ophthalmopathy.

In this sample, this clonotype turned up many times. The chain employs TRBV7-6 and TRBJ2-7; the D is unclear. There are 12 residues in the CDR3. With 5 bases removed from V and 7 bases from J, the gap between germline ends came to 12 bases. CDR1 is SGHVS and CDR2 is FNYEAQ in the germline V gene. The CDR3 DNA is TGTGCCAGCAGCCTAGGGATGGGGGAGCAGTACTTC. Translating it yields CASSLGMGEQYF.

CDR3: CSVGHTGIRVQETQYF. CDR3 nucleotide sequence: TGCAGCGTGGGACACACAGGGATCAGGGTTCAAGAGACCCAGTACTTC. This chain connects TRBV29-1 to TRBJ2-5; D possibly corresponds to TRBD1 (6 bases). The CDR3 has 16 residues. Germline lookup yields CDR1 SQVTM and CDR2 ANQGSEA. Trimming took 6 bases from V and 2 from J, leaving 22 bases between them.

The chain is built from TRBV19 and TRBJ2-2; D gene ambiguous. CDR1 and CDR2 from the germline V gene are LNHDA and SQIVND (reference sequence). This CDR3 has 14 amino acids. V was cut by 7 bases and J by 1 base, with 10 bases left in between. The CDR3 protein is CASTTLRNTGELFF. CDR3 nucleotide sequence: TGTGCCAGTACCACTTTGCGGAACACCGGGGAGCTGTTTTTT.

This clonotype has just one count. The chain links TRBV7-2 to TRBJ2-1; 12 bases line up with TRBD1. CDR1 is SGHTA, CDR2 FQGNSA, per germline. The CDR3 loop spans 17 amino acids. Trimming cost V 2 bases and J 9 bases; bases outside gene matches: 11. The CDR3 reads CASSLTRDRGRIGEQFF. The CDR3 DNA reads as TGTGCCAGCAGCTTAACCCGGGACAGGGGGCGGATAGGTGAGCAGTTCTTC. Supplemented by reference TRBV7-2 and TRBJ2-1, the full variable domain reads GAGVSQSPSNKVTEKGKDVELRCDPISGHTALYWYRQSLGQGLEFLIYFQGNSAPDKSGLPSDRFSAERTGGSVSTLTIQRTQQEDSAVYLCASSLTRDRGRIGEQFFGPGTRLTVL.

A word on this clonotype: One end of the junction varies from germline; a read error may be responsible. The chain recombines TRBV24-1 with TRBJ1-5; D gene unclear. The CDR3 covers 16 residues. Germline V gene lookup returns CDR1 KGHDR and CDR2 SFDVKD. In DNA form, the CDR3 reads TGTGCCAGCAGTTACTCATCCGCTTTGAGCAATCAGCCCCAGCATTTT. As protein: CASSYSSALSNQPQHF.

This clonotype was recorded a few times. The rearrangement joins TRBV2 to TRBJ2-5; 11 nucleotides line up with TRBD1. The germline V gene has CDR1 SNHLY and CDR2 FYNNEI. Trimming took 7 bases from V and 2 from J; bases not matched to a gene: 15. This CDR3 is built from 18 residues. The DNA for the CDR3 is TGTGCCAGCACGTCCCGGGACAGGGGGGAGAGAGGACAAGAGACCCAGTACTTC. Its translation is CASTSRDRGERGQETQYF.

This clonotype has a count of ten or more. The chain combines TRBV10-3 with TRBJ1-2, with 8 bases matching TRBD1. This CDR3 is 15 amino acids long. J was trimmed by 5 bases and V by 4 bases; bases with no gene match: 9. CDR1 and CDR2 (germline): ENHRY, SYGVKD. This CDR3 reads CAISAQGQGSYGYTF. As DNA, the CDR3 is TGTGCCATCAGTGCCCAAGGACAGGGTAGTTATGGCTACACCTTC.

This clonotype was seen only once. This chain uses TRBV29-1 with TRBJ2-3; the D gene is possibly TRBD1 (5 bases). Trimming took 4 bases from V and 0 from J, leaving 11 bases between them. Germline values: CDR1 SQVTM, CDR2 ANQGSEA. This CDR3 contains 14 residues. The CDR3 nucleotides read TGCAGCGTTGTCTACAGGCCTAGCACAGATACGCAGTATTTT. This codes for CSVVYRPSTDTQYF.

Comments on this clonotype: The germline gene is not matched at one end of the junction; a read error may be the cause. The rearrangement joins TRBV10-3 to TRBJ1-6; tentatively, D is TRBD1 (6 bases). The germline V gene encodes CDR1 ENHRY and CDR2 SYGVKD. The CDR3 is made up of 15 amino acids. The CDR3 DNA reads as TGTGCCAGCAGTGAAGAAGGGGGCTATAATTCACCCCTCCACTTT. Translated, it gives CASSEEGGYNSPLHF.

V and J are TRBV25-1 and TRBJ2-2, with D hard to call. V lost 5 bases and J 5 bases, leaving 9 bases between the germline ends. The CDR3 is made up of 13 amino acids. Germline CDR1 reads MGHDK; CDR2 reads SYGVNS. CDR3 DNA sequence: TGTGCCAGCAGTTACGTGGGTACCGGGGAGCTGTTTTTT. It is translated as CASSYVGTGELFF.

The chain uses TRBV19 and TRBJ1-5; 7 nucleotides align to TRBD1. The germline CDR1 and CDR2 sequences are LNHDA and SQIVND (reference sequence). The CDR3 contains 14 residues. With 9 bases clipped from V and 4 bases from J, the junction kept 9 bases outside the gene matches. This CDR3 reads CASSPGQDNQPQHF. The CDR3 nucleotides read TGTGCCAGCAGTCCCGGACAGGATAATCAGCCCCAGCATTTT.

This chain links TRBV10-1 with TRBJ2-7; D is perhaps TRBD1 or TRBD2 (5 bases each). This CDR3 has 14 amino acids. Trimming took 3 bases from V and 2 from J, leaving 11 bases between them. Per germline, CDR1 WNHNN and CDR2 SYGVQD (reference sequence). The CDR3 spells CASSDWGITYEQYF. The CDR3 bases are TGCGCCAGCAGTGATTGGGGGATTACCTACGAGCAGTACTTC.

J is TRBJ1-2 and V is TRBV10-3, with 9 positions matching TRBD1. CDR1 ENHRY and CDR2 SYGVKD come from the germline V gene. This CDR3 spans 17 amino acids. Trimming cost V 10 bases and J 11 bases; bases outside gene matches: 26. CDR3 loop: CASRGMINEGQGWWYTF. Written as DNA, the CDR3 is TGTGCCAGCAGAGGAATGATAAATGAGGGACAGGGATGGTGGTACACCTTC.

This clonotype was observed many times. The chain joins TRBV7-8 to TRBJ1-4, with D possibly TRBD1 on 6 matching bases. The germline CDR1 and CDR2 sequences are SGHVS and FQNEAQ. This CDR3 region has 16 residues. The V gene lost 5 bases and the J gene lost 0 bases, with 13 bases spanning the gap. The DNA of the CDR3 is TGTGCCAGCAGCGCCCACAGGGCCTCAACTAATGAAAAACTGTTTTTT. Amino acid sequence: CASSAHRASTNEKLFF.

This clonotype was observed a handful of times. J is TRBJ1-1 and V is TRBV19; D unresolved. Germline assignment: CDR1 LNHDA and CDR2 SQIVND (reference sequence). There are 14 residues in the CDR3. V gave up 5 bases and J gave up 4 bases, with 14 bases separating them. CDR3: CASSQAGLSTEAFF. The DNA for the CDR3 is TGTGCCAGTAGTCAAGCAGGTTTGAGCACTGAAGCTTTCTTT.

This clonotype came up many times. The chain uses TRBV5-8 and TRBJ2-7; D remains unclear. The germline CDR1 and CDR2 sequences are SGHTS and YDEGEE. This CDR3 has 13 residues. Trimming cost V 5 bases and J 6 bases, with 15 bases left between them. CDR3 sequence reads: CASRETGNSEQYF. CDR3 in DNA: TGTGCCAGCAGGGAGACTGGCAACAGCGAGCAGTACTTC.

This clonotype was seen a few times. The CDR3 loop is CASSLRPGGNQPQHF. CDR3 sequence (DNA): TGTGCCAGCAGCTTGAGGCCAGGGGGCAATCAGCCCCAGCATTTT. The chain couples TRBV11-2 to TRBJ1-5; D is perhaps TRBD1 (6 bases). Germline V gives CDR1 SGHAT, CDR2 FQNNGV. This CDR3 is built from 15 residues. Trimming took off 3 bases at V and 2 bases at J, with 11 bases between the two ends. Full variable domain (rest looked up from reference TRBV11-2 and TRBJ1-5): EAGVAQSPRYKIIEKRQSVAFWCNPISGHATLYWYQQILGQGPKLLIQFQNNGVVDDSQLPKDRFSAERLKGVDSTLKIQPAKLEDSAVYLCASSLRPGGNQPQHFGDGTRLSIL.

This clonotype was picked up many times. This chain uses TRBV24-1 with TRBJ1-2; 12 positions match TRBD1. The junction had 5 bases not matched to a gene; V was cut back by 4 bases and J by 3 bases. Germline V gives CDR1 KGHDR, CDR2 SFDVKD. This CDR3 spans 16 amino acids. This chain's CDR3 is CATSDPGTGGDYGYTF. CDR3 DNA sequence: TGTGCCACCAGTGACCCAGGGACAGGGGGCGACTATGGCTACACCTTC.

This clonotype has just a few counts. This rearrangement joins TRBV11-1 to TRBJ1-1, with D perhaps matching TRBD1 (5 bases). There are 14 residues in the CDR3. Germline V lookup: CDR1 SGHAT, CDR2 FQDESV (reference sequence). Trimming removed 4 bases from V and 0 bases from J, with 9 bases in between. This chain's CDR3 is CASSSQVMNTEAFF. The CDR3 bases are TGTGCCAGCAGCTCACAGGTGATGAACACTGAAGCTTTCTTT.

As DNA, the CDR3 is TGTGCCAGCAGCCCCTTAATCGGGACAGGGGGCCTGTACGAGCAGTACTTC. Its translation: CASSPLIGTGGLYEQYF. The chain is built from TRBV7-9 and TRBJ2-7, with 12 bases identical to TRBD1. Germline-derived CDR1 and CDR2 are SEHNR and FQNEAQ (reference sequence). The CDR3 loop spans 17 amino acids. Germline trimming cut 5 bases from V and 4 bases from J; bases unmatched to any gene: 12.

The table lists this clonotype with a count of one. The junction departs from the called germline gene at one end, perhaps through a read error. The chain carries TRBV15 and TRBJ1-2, with D uncertain. The germline V gene has CDR1 LNHNV and CDR2 YYDKDF (reference sequence). The CDR3 loop spans 14 amino acids. As DNA, the CDR3 is TGTGTCACCAGCAACGGGGTTTTAAACTATGGCTACGCCTTC. Amino acids: CVTSNGVLNYGYAF.

The V and J genes are TRBV20-1 and TRBJ2-7; a possible D gene is TRBD1 (5 bases). Germline loops: CDR1 DFQATT, CDR2 SNEGSKA (reference sequence). This CDR3 region has 14 residues. V was clipped by 6 bases and J by 2 bases, with 17 bases between them. The CDR3 protein is CSARGRVGTYEQYF. As DNA, the CDR3 is TGCAGTGCAAGGGGCAGGGTCGGAACCTACGAGCAGTACTTC.

V is TRBV10-3 and J is TRBJ1-3; possibly TRBD1 for D (5 bases). In germline, CDR1 is ENHRY, CDR2 SYGVKD. CDR3 length: 15 residues. Trimming removed 10 bases from V and 4 bases from J, with 20 bases in between. Written as DNA, the CDR3 is TGTGCCAGCAGCCCCCGCGAAGAGGGGGGAAACACCATATATTTT. Translated, it gives CASSPREEGGNTIYF.

The chain couples TRBV29-1 to TRBJ2-7; unclear D gene. This CDR3 region has 11 residues. With 8 bases removed from V and 4 bases from J, the gap between germline ends came to 12 bases. Looked up from germline, CDR1 is SQVTM and CDR2 is ANQGSEA. The chain's CDR3 is CSHTLLYEQYF. As DNA, the CDR3 is TGCAGCCATACCCTTTTGTACGAGCAGTACTTC.

The V call is TRBV7-9, the J call TRBJ1-4, with TRBD1 matching over 8 bases. J lost 8 bases, V lost 5 bases, and 10 bases had no gene match. Germline V gene data show CDR1 as SEHNR and CDR2 as FQNEAQ (reference sequence). This CDR3 is 15 amino acids long. In DNA, the CDR3 is TGTGCCAGCAGCACAGCCGGGACAGGAGGCGAAAAACTGTTTTTT. Translation gives CASSTAGTGGEKLFF.

The gene calls are TRBV9 and TRBJ1-5; a weak D match, TRBD1 (5 bases). CDR3 length: 15 residues. Germline loops: CDR1 SGDLS, CDR2 YYNGEE. V shed 4 bases and J shed 5 bases, with 16 bases lying between them. The CDR3 here is CASSQDGGAHQPQHF. Written as DNA, the CDR3 is TGTGCCAGCAGCCAAGATGGCGGGGCGCATCAGCCCCAGCATTTT.

In its sample, this clonotype was seen a few times. This chain connects TRBV6-2 or TRBV6-3 to TRBJ2-7, with D maybe TRBD1 (6 bases). Looked up from germline, CDR1 is MNHEY and CDR2 is SVGEGT. This CDR3 is built from 15 residues. V was shortened by 4 bases and J by 0 bases, with 13 bases between the two germline ends. CDR3 sequence (DNA): TGTGCCAGCAGTTCGACAGACAGGAGCTCCTACGAGCAGTACTTC. It yields the protein CASSSTDRSSYEQYF.

Comment on this clonotype: The junction differs from germline at one of its ends, possibly a read error. This chain joins TRBV10-3 and TRBJ2-2; D call uncertain. CDR3 length: 15 residues. Germline V gene data show CDR1 as ENHRY and CDR2 as SYGVKD. This chain's CDR3 is CASSRTSVNTGELFF. In nucleotides, the CDR3 is TGTGCCAGCAGTCGAACGAGCGTGAACACCGGGGAGCTGTTTTTT.

The genes are TRBV7-6 and TRBJ1-1, with D hard to call. This CDR3 has 16 residues. Per germline, CDR1 SGHVS and CDR2 FNYEAQ. The germline V and J ends were trimmed by 5 bases and 0 bases, with 16 bases remaining between them. The CDR3 loop reads CASSRQVPNLNTEAFF. The CDR3 DNA reads as TGTGCCAGCAGCCGTCAAGTACCTAATTTGAACACTGAAGCTTTCTTT.